Sequencing of this T cell receptor beta chain was carried out in a study of T cell repertoires in cytomegalovirus infection. Study-level background: Both CMV infection and a matching HLA type were indicated by public TCR beta signatures.

Study-wide points: The response measured ex vivo was dominated by TCR beta clonotypes (HLA-C-restricted and CMV-specific).

TCRdb ran MiXCR on the reads and lists one entry per CDR3 protein. Altogether approximately 910,000 distinct CDR3 sequences are present, roughly 31% being singletons, with the ten largest covering about 14%. Germline V lookup: CDR1 ENHRY, CDR2 SYGVKD. The length of the CDR3 is 15 residues. V shed 7 bases and J shed 7 bases, with 22 bases lying between them. Regarding this clonotype: Its antigen remains unknown.

The chain recombines TRBV10-3 with TRBJ1-2, with D possibly being TRBD1 (6 bases). The source of this sequence is a human donor in good health (CMV status not recorded). Some clones in this sample may be carry-over from other donors' samples. The specimen comprised cultured CD8+ T cells from PBMCs, sampled from culture after CMV antigen stimulation. The CDR3 region has the DNA TGTGCCATCAAGTGGTGGGGACCGGGGGGGCTTGGCTACACCTTC. Its translation is CAIKWWGPGGLGYTF.